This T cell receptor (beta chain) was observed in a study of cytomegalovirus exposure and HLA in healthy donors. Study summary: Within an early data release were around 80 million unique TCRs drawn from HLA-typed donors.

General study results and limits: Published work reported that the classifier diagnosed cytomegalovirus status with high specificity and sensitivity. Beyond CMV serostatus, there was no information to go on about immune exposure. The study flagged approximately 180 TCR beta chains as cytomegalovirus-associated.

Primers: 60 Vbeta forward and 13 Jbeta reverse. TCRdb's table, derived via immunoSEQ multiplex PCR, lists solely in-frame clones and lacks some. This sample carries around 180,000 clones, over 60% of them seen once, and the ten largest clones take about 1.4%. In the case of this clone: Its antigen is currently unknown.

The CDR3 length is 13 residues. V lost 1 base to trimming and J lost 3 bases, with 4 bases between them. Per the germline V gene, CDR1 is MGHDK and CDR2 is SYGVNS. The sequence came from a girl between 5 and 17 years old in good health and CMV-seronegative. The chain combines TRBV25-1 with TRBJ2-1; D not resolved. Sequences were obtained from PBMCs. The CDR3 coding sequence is TGTGCCAGCAGTGAATCCAACTACAATGAGCAGTTCTTC. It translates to CASSESNYNEQFF.